The clone carrying this T cell receptor (beta chain) was recorded at least ten times. Its antigen is currently unknown. This entry comes from a study of neurological immune-mediated disorders. Notes on the study in general: The absence of shared CDR3 amino acid sequences among expanded clones across subjects suggests private repertoires in all groups. Patients with HTLV-1-associated myelopathy showed the most TCR clonal expansion. Those with multiple sclerosis showed the least, falling below healthy controls.

Volunteers at a blood bank in Maryland, USA, were the healthy controls. 5'RACE with 10-nucleotide random UMIs produced the cDNA. A single record per CDR3 protein comes from TCRdb applying MiXCR to the 5' RACE reads. The sample has about 84,000 distinct CDR3 sequences; 10% are singletons. Germline V gives CDR1 LGHNA, CDR2 YNFKEQ. With V trimmed by 0 bases and J by 1 base, 6 bases remained unmatched. This CDR3 is built from 18 residues. Sequencing input: PBMCs. This clonotype was obtained from a man aged 40-49 years in good health. The rearrangement links TRBV4-2 to TRBJ1-5; 10 nucleotides match TRBD1. CDR3 DNA sequence: TGTGCCAGCAGCCAAGAAAGGGACAGGGGAAACAGCAATCAGCCCCAGCATTTT. Translated: CASSQERDRGNSNQPQHF.